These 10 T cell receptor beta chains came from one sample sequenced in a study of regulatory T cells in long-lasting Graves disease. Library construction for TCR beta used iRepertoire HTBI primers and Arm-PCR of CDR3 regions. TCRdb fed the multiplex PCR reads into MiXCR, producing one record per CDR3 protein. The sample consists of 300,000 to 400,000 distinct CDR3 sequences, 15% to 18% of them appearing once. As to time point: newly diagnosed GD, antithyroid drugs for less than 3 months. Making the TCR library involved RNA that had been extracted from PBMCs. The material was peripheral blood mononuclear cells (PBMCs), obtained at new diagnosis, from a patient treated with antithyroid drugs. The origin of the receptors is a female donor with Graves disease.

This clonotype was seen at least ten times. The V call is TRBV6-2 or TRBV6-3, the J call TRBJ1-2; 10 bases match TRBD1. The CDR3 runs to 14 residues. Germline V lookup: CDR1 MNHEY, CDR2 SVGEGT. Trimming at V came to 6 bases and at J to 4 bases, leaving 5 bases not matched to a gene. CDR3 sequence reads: CASRTGGLGYGYTF. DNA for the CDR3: TGTGCCAGCAGGACAGGGGGCCTGGGCTATGGCTACACCTTC.

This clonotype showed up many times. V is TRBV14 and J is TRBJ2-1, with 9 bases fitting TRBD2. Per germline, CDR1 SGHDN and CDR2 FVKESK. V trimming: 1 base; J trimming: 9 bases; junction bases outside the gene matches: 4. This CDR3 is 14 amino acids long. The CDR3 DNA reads TGTGCCAGCAGCCAAGCGGGACTAGCTGGTGAGCAGTTCTTC. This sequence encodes CASSQAGLAGEQFF.

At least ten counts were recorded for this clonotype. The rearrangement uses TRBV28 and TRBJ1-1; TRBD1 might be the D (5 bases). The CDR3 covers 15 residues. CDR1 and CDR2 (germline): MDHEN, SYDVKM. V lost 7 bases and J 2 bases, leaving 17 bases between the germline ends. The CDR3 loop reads CASTATALINTEAFF. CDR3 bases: TGTGCCAGCACCGCGACAGCATTAATAAACACTGAAGCTTTCTTT.

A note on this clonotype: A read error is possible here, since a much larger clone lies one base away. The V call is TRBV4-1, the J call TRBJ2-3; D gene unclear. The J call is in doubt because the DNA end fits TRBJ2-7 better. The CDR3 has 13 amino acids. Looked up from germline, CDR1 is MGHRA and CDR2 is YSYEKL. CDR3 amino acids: CASSQESAHEQYF. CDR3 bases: TGCGCCAGCAGCCAAGAGTCGGCACATGAGCAGTACTTC.

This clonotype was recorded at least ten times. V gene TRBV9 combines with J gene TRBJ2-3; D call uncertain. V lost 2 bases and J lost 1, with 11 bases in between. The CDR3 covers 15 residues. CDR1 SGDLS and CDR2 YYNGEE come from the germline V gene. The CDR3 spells CASSVSTLGTDTQYF. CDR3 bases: TGTGCCAGCAGCGTCTCTACGCTAGGCACAGATACGCAGTATTTT.

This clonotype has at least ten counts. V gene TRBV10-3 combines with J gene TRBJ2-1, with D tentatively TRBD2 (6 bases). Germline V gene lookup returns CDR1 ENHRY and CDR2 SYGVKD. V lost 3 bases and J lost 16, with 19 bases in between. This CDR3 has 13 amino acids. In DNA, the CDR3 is TGTGCCATCAGTGATCGGGAGTGGCCCACCTTCTTCTTC. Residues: CAISDREWPTFFF.

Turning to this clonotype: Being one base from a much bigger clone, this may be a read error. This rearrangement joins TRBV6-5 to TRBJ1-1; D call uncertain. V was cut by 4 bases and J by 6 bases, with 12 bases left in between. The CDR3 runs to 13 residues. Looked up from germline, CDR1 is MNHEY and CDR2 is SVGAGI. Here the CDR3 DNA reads TGTGCCAGCAGTTGCTCGCTCGCCGCTGAAGCTTTCTTT. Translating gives CASSCSLAAEAFF.

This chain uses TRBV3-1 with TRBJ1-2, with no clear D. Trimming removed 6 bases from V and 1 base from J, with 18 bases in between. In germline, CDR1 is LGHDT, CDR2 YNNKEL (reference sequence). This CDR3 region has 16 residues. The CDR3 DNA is TGTGCCAGCAGGCCCCTCCGAGGCAAGAGTAACTATGGCTACACCTTC. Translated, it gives CASRPLRGKSNYGYTF.

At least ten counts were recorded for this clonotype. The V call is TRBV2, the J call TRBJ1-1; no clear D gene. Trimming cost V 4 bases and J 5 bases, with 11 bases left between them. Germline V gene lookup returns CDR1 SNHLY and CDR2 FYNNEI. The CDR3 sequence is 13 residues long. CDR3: CASSVRGITEAFF. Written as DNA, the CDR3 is TGTGCCAGCAGTGTACGGGGAATAACTGAAGCTTTCTTT.

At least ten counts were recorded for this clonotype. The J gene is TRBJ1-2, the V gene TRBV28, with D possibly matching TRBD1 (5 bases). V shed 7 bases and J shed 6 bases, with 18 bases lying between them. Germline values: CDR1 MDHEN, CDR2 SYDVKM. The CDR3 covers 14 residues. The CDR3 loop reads CASTPLTGGNGYTF. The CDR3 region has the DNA TGTGCCAGCACGCCCCTCACAGGAGGGAATGGCTACACCTTC.